The 22 T cell receptor beta chains below all came from one sample that was sequenced in a study of T cell responses to AZD1222 COVID-19 vaccine. Profiled with immunoSEQ multiplex PCR; TCRdb holds only in-frame clones, not every one. The table has 100,000 to 150,000 clones, approximately 92% seen once. The sample was peripheral blood, taken on day 0 of AZD1222 vaccination. These receptors all come from an adult in good health.

The V call is TRBV6-1, the J call TRBJ2-1; 12 bases agree with TRBD2. Germline assignment: CDR1 MNHNS and CDR2 SASEGT. The junction had 6 bases not matched to a gene; V was cut back by 3 bases and J by 3 bases. This CDR3 has 17 residues. This CDR3 reads CASSDRTSGISYNEQFF. The DNA for the CDR3 is TGTGCCAGCAGTGACAGGACTAGCGGGATTAGCTACAATGAGCAGTTCTTC.

The J gene is TRBJ2-1, the V gene TRBV6-5, with 8 bases that match TRBD2. Germline loops: CDR1 MNHEY, CDR2 SVGAGI. The CDR3 spans 14 residues. Trimming took 6 bases from V and 5 from J; bases not matched to a gene: 6. CDR3 sequence reads: CASRTALADNEQFF. CDR3 in DNA: TGTGCCAGCAGAACCGCACTAGCGGACAATGAGCAGTTCTTC.

The chain carries TRBV5-4 and TRBJ1-3; no firm D call. Trimming pared 1 base from V and 1 base from J, leaving 6 bases between. Germline V gives CDR1 SGHNT, CDR2 YYREEE (reference sequence). The CDR3 totals 14 residues. The CDR3 DNA is TGTGCCAGCAGCTTGCGAGGGTCTGGAAACACCATATATTTT. It codes for CASSLRGSGNTIYF.

The CDR3 nucleotides read TGCGCCAGCAGCTTTTTTCATCTAGCCCAAGAGACCCAGTACTTC. Translating it yields CASSFFHLAQETQYF. V usage is TRBV5-1 and J usage is TRBJ2-5; possible D gene TRBD2, 5 bases. V was clipped by 2 bases and J by 1 base, with 12 bases between them. This CDR3 has 15 amino acids. Per the germline V gene, CDR1 is SGHRS and CDR2 is YFSETQ.

This sequence joins TRBV5-1 and TRBJ2-5; 9 bases map to TRBD1. The CDR3 spans 15 residues. J gave up 4 bases and V 3 bases, and 7 bases lay outside the gene matches. Germline values: CDR1 SGHRS, CDR2 YFSETQ. The CDR3 DNA is TGCGCCAGCAGCTCGGGACAGGGTATTGTAGAGACCCAGTACTTC. Protein: CASSSGQGIVETQYF.

The chain carries TRBV7-2 and TRBJ1-6; D remains ambiguous. This CDR3 has 14 amino acids. V gave up 4 bases and J gave up 10 bases, with 14 bases separating them. Germline CDR1 is SGHTA and CDR2 is FQGNSA. CDR3 sequence reads: CASSSIGVRSPLHF. The CDR3, as DNA: TGTGCCAGCAGCTCCATTGGGGTAAGGTCACCCCTCCACTTT.

The rearrangement joins TRBV18 to TRBJ1-3; D is unresolved. The CDR3 is 13 amino acids. V was cut by 1 base and J by 4 bases, with 5 bases left in between. The germline V gene encodes CDR1 KGHSH and CDR2 LQKENI. CDR3 protein: CASSPQGGNTIYF. In DNA form, the CDR3 reads TGTGCCAGCTCACCACAGGGAGGAAACACCATATATTTT.

V gene TRBV7-9 combines with J gene TRBJ1-2, with no clear D. The CDR3 runs to 15 residues. Trimming shortened V by 2 bases and J by 3 bases, and 13 bases separated the two germline ends. Germline V gene data show CDR1 as SEHNR and CDR2 as FQNEAQ (reference sequence). DNA of the CDR3: TGTGCCAGCAGCTTAAATACCCCAGCCGACTATGGCTACACCTTC. Translation: CASSLNTPADYGYTF.

V is TRBV4-3 and J is TRBJ2-3, with TRBD2 identical over 10 bases. CDR1 LGHNA and CDR2 YSLEER come from the germline V gene. After removal of 1 base from V and 2 bases from J, the junction contained 9 bases not matched to a gene. This CDR3 region has 18 residues. CDR3: CASSQGLSGGTFTDTQYF. CDR3 in DNA: TGCGCCAGCAGCCAAGGTCTTAGCGGGGGGACCTTCACAGATACGCAGTATTTT.

The chain couples TRBV3-1 (or the pseudogene TRBV3-2) to TRBJ2-4, with D possibly matching TRBD1 (6 bases). There are 13 residues in the CDR3. The V and J ends lost 1 base and 16 bases respectively, with 17 bases between them. Germline V lookup: CDR1 LGHDT, CDR2 YNNKEL (reference sequence). CDR3 residues: CASSQGQGRALYF. For the CDR3, the DNA is TGTGCCAGCAGCCAAGGGCAGGGGAGAGCCCTTTACTTC.

The chain recombines TRBV4-1 with TRBJ2-7, with D possibly being TRBD2 (5 bases). Germline CDR1 reads MGHRA; CDR2 reads YSYEKL. CDR3 length: 15 residues. V was shortened by 4 bases and J by 4 bases, with 17 bases between the two germline ends. Written as DNA, the CDR3 is TGCGCCAGCAGCCGCCGGAATGGGGAGACGTACGAGCAGTACTTC. It codes for CASSRRNGETYEQYF.

V gene TRBV19 combines with J gene TRBJ2-7; 9 nucleotides agree with TRBD2. V lost 2 bases, J lost 0 bases, and 5 bases stayed unmatched. Germline CDR1 LNHDA, CDR2 SQIVND (reference sequence). The CDR3 loop spans 16 amino acids. Here the CDR3 reads CASSISASGASYEQYF. The CDR3 DNA sequence: TGTGCCAGTAGTATATCGGCTAGCGGGGCCTCCTACGAGCAGTACTTC. The complete variable domain, with remaining parts taken from reference TRBV19 and TRBJ2-7, reads DGGITQSPKYLFRKEGQNVTLSCEQNLNHDAMYWYRQDPGQGLRLIYYSQIVNDFQKGDIAEGYSVSREKKESFPLTVTSAQKNPTAFYLCASSISASGASYEQYFGPGTRLTVT.

The chain recombines TRBV7-9 with TRBJ2-2; TRBD1 matches at 9 bases. This CDR3 is built from 18 residues. Germline loops: CDR1 SEHNR, CDR2 FQNEAQ (reference sequence). With 5 bases clipped from V and 7 bases from J, the junction kept 17 bases outside the gene matches. The chain's CDR3 is CASSPRRPGQGKIGELFF. Written as DNA, the CDR3 is TGTGCCAGCAGCCCCAGGAGGCCGGGACAGGGAAAAATCGGGGAGCTGTTTTTT.

This rearrangement joins TRBV5-4 to TRBJ1-2; 9 bases are a match to TRBD1. Germline CDR1 and CDR2: SGHNT and YYREEE (reference sequence). CDR3 length: 15 amino acids. V was pared by 0 bases and J by 6 bases, with 6 bases of the junction left unmatched. CDR3 residues: CASSLDGTGSHGYTF. The CDR3 DNA reads as TGTGCCAGCAGCTTGGACGGGACAGGGAGCCATGGCTACACCTTC. The full variable domain, completed using reference TRBV5-4 and TRBJ1-2, is ETGVTQSPTHLIKTRGQQVTLRCSSQSGHNTVSWYQQALGQGPQFIFQYYREEENGRGNFPPRFSGLQFPNYSSELNVNALELDDSALYLCASSLDGTGSHGYTFGSGTRLTVV.

The gene calls are TRBV28 and TRBJ1-2; D remains unclear. This CDR3 comprises 12 residues. V was pared by 5 bases and J by 8 bases, with 12 bases between. CDR1 is MDHEN and CDR2 is SYDVKM in the germline V gene. This CDR3 is CASSPSISGYTF. CDR3 bases: TGTGCCAGCAGTCCTTCGATTTCGGGCTACACCTTC.

The chain links TRBV7-2 to TRBJ2-1, with TRBD2 identical over 9 bases. This CDR3 is built from 14 residues. Germline trimming cut 5 bases from V and 5 bases from J; bases unmatched to any gene: 4. Germline CDR1 SGHTA, CDR2 FQGNSA. The CDR3 DNA reads TGTGCCAGCAGCCCCGGACTAGCGAACAATGAGCAGTTCTTC. The encoded protein is CASSPGLANNEQFF.

This chain links TRBV19 with TRBJ1-1, with 8 bases matching TRBD1. This CDR3 comprises 11 residues. The trim removed 7 bases at V and 11 bases at J, leaving 6 bases unmatched. Germline V CDR1 and CDR2: LNHDA, SQIVND (reference sequence). In DNA form, the CDR3 reads TGTGCCAGTACGGGACAGGCTGGGGCTTTCTTT. This translates into CASTGQAGAFF.

This chain links TRBV7-9 with TRBJ1-2; D is unresolved. Per the germline V gene, CDR1 is SEHNR and CDR2 is FQNEAQ (reference sequence). Trimming pared 5 bases from V and 4 bases from J, leaving 17 bases between. The CDR3 is 15 residues long. The CDR3 loop reads CASSHLKMGFYGYTF. In DNA form, the CDR3 reads TGTGCCAGCAGCCACTTGAAGATGGGCTTCTATGGCTACACCTTC.

The genes are TRBV4-1 and TRBJ2-7; 8 nucleotides match TRBD1. CDR3 length equals 15 residues. Germline-derived CDR1 and CDR2 are MGHRA and YSYEKL. V lost 3 bases and J lost 2; bases outside the gene matches: 6. The CDR3 spells CASSQTTGEAYEQYF. The CDR3, as DNA: TGCGCCAGCAGCCAGACGACAGGGGAGGCCTACGAGCAGTACTTC.

The J gene is TRBJ2-1, the V gene TRBV5-1; no clear D. Germline lookup yields CDR1 SGHRS and CDR2 YFSETQ. The V end lost 0 bases, the J end lost 9 bases, and 10 bases lay between the germline ends. The CDR3 sequence is 13 residues long. CDR3 residues: CASSLETKGEQFF. In DNA form, the CDR3 reads TGCGCCAGCAGCTTGGAAACGAAGGGTGAGCAGTTCTTC.

The rearrangement uses TRBV19 and TRBJ2-7; D gene ambiguous. Trimming removed 1 base at V and 3 bases at J, with 10 bases between. The CDR3 has 14 residues. Germline loops: CDR1 LNHDA, CDR2 SQIVND (reference sequence). This CDR3 is CASSIGLLGYEQYF. CDR3 sequence (DNA): TGTGCCAGTAGTATAGGCCTCCTAGGCTACGAGCAGTACTTC.

This clone was detected only a few times. CDR3 sequence reads: CSAVGGREGYGYTF. Here the CDR3 DNA reads TGCAGCGCCGTAGGGGGCAGGGAAGGGTATGGCTACACCTTC. This chain uses TRBV29-1 with TRBJ1-2, with 7 bases fitting TRBD1. Germline values: CDR1 SQVTM, CDR2 ANQGSEA. V trimming: 7 bases; J trimming: 5 bases; junction bases outside the gene matches: 13. The CDR3 consists of 14 residues.